A single TCR beta chain is shown here with its context. Which antigen it targets is not known. Base qualities are not provided; no much larger clone lies one nucleotide away. The cohort was made up of 666 healthy bone marrow donors. At the time of sampling, all cohort members were nominally healthy, though unrecorded immune exposures were likely present. The donor tested CMV seropositive, placing the donor among the 250 to 350 seropositive members of the cohort. A peripheral blood sample was collected from each donor, and TCR beta sequencing was performed on peripheral blood mononuclear cells. Genomic DNA was extracted from the blood cell samples with the Qiagen DNeasy Blood Extraction Kit. This sample was included in a study of cytomegalovirus exposure and HLA in healthy donors (dated by TCRdb to 2016 to 2017). The study in broad terms: In an earlier analysis of under 750 of the donors, about 270 Gb of sequence data and 90 million to 120 million unique TCR beta sequences from about 180 million T cells were reported. An early release that covered fewer than 800 HLA-typed donors contained about 300 gigabases of sequencing data and tens of millions of unique TCR sequences. Of the approximately 400 genotyped donors, approximately 80% fell in the genetic ancestry cluster associated with self-reported Caucasian donors. The aim of the study was to test whether cataloging public T cell receptors could identify signatures of past pathogen exposure. Using immunosequencing, the study profiled T cell repertoires from about 620 subjects and related those repertoires to cytomegalovirus serostatus. In addition to the first cohort of 650 to 750 subjects, a separate validation cohort of about 120 different subjects was used. High-throughput TCR immunosequencing, statistical association of individual TCRs with disease status, and machine learning were combined to predict cytomegalovirus infection status. A later analysis re-examined previously published TCR beta repertoires from roughly 720 donors and added high-resolution HLA genotyping to investigate patterns of TCR occurrence. Rather than using new phenotypic data, the later analysis identified candidate immune exposures from TCR beta sequences and from how often those sequences occurred across donors. To decide whether each TCR beta V gene segment behaved as functional or pseudogenic, an earlier analysis of fewer than 750 of the donors relied on high-throughput TCR beta sequencing. Donor age, sex, ethnicity and CMV serostatus were collected together with the repertoire data. A later genetic analysis used genome-wide SNP genotypes for about 55% of the 666 donors, treating that subset as a discovery cohort. Every discovery cohort repertoire had been produced on one sequencing platform. Both class I and class II loci were covered by HLA typing, at four-digit resolution. Typing coverage differed by locus: A, B, C, DRB1 and DQB1 were typed in about 620-640 donors, DQA1 in 500 to 550, DPA1 in some 600, and DPB1 in about 450. Five DR-DQ haplotypes were handled as single units for association and clustering because linkage in the cohort was strong. Among 300 to 500 genotyped donors of the cohort, an average of roughly 230,000 unique TCR beta nucleotide sequences was sequenced per donor, of which about 18% were non-productive. On the study overall, not on this receptor specifically: The classifier was reported to diagnose cytomegalovirus status with high specificity and sensitivity in both the original and validation cohorts. In a later analysis, most CMV-associated TCR beta chains were found to appear HLA-restricted, with HLA associations seemingly driven largely by CMV exposure. Because counts were too low, 15 or so rarely observed V segments, including chromosome 9 orphons, were excluded from the earlier analysis of 587 of the donors. Assigning TCR associations to individual alleles was difficult when HLA alleles, especially DR and DQ, strongly co-occurred. According to a later analysis, parvovirus B19, influenza, CMV and Epstein-Barr virus appeared linked to several top co-occurrence clusters. A later analysis associated 15,000 to 20,000 TCR beta sequences with specific HLA alleles at a false discovery rate of 0.05. Three of the identified cytomegalovirus-associated TCR beta chains were confirmed in vitro to be specific for cytomegalovirus antigens. In a later analysis, HLA-associated TCR beta chains showed more clonal expansion and lower generation probabilities than non-associated chains that were equally common. Because some donors lacked HLA typing at each locus, the association tests relied only on the typed subset. Some IMGT-functional V segments, including TRBV6-2 and TRBV6-3, could not be distinguished by the 87-base-pair reads and were therefore excluded. A further reported finding was that TCR beta sequences accurately predicted the HLA-A and HLA-B alleles for most subjects in the first cohort. Across donors, most TCR sequences were observed very rarely, whereas some public TCRs were present in many individuals. This cohort had only TCR beta chains sequenced, and the lack of alpha or paired-chain data limited which features could be detected. The authors suggested that the approach could potentially be generalized to other disease states and immunological phenotypes. For the cohort, immune exposure information was limited to CMV serostatus. Compared with the approximately 720-donor mean, donors in an Asian-associated ancestry cluster had fewer N-insertions in productive TCRs, according to a later genetic analysis. An earlier analysis of 587 of the donors showed that most TCR beta V segments appeared in productive rearrangements either about 87% or about 30% of the time, which broadly matched IMGT annotations. Correlated functional status among segregating V segments might be attributable to linkage disequilibrium, but an unknown experimental factor could not be ruled out. The presence/absence analyses assumed that sequencing depth was roughly uniform across donors, and that assumption may not be true. The study gave a list of roughly 150 TCR beta chains associated with cytomegalovirus. A later genetic analysis associated a missense DCLRE1C variant with V-gene and J-gene trimming of TCR beta chains, and an independent cohort replicated the association. A later analysis found that TCR association rates varied across HLA loci, with DRB1 alleles showing the most associated TCRs and HLA-C alleles the fewest. A cluster of highly shared sequence variants was judged likely to represent a technical artifact of the sequencing pipeline.

The germline V and J ends show losses of 7 bases and 7 bases respectively, and no gene match explains 10 bases of the junction. The germline V gene (reference sequence) specifies LNHDA as CDR1 and SQIVND as CDR2. The CDR3 numbers 15 residues from cysteine through phenylalanine. Only the CDR3 part of the read is kept: 45 bases, read in frame from the first base. To prepare the library, the immunoSEQ multiplex PCR assay was applied. For the multiplex PCR, a mixture combining 60 forward primers for TCR Vbeta segments and 13 reverse primers for TCR Jbeta segments was used. Amplification of the CDR3 region of rearranged TCR beta genes was performed with a multiplex PCR assay on genomic DNA. The Illumina HiSeq System was used to sequence the amplified TCR beta libraries as 87-base-pair reads. As for how the authors treated the data: A later analysis counted about 76 million unique TCR beta chains across the 670 or so repertoires, and 9 million to 14 million of these chains were shared by at least two donors. A nearest-neighbor algorithm error-corrected the raw reads and collapsed the reads into unique sequences, merging closely related sequences to remove PCR and sequencing errors. Alignment of CDR3 sequences to IMGT reference sequences was used to assign V, D and J gene segments. Each retained sequence needed at least a six-nucleotide match to both a V gene segment and a J gene segment. A rearrangement was called productive if the CDR3 had no stop codons and remained in frame with V and J, and every other rearrangement was called non-productive. CDR3 was defined according to IMGT convention as the region running from the second conserved V-encoded cysteine to the conserved J-encoded phenylalanine. The earlier analysis of some 540 of the donors excluded any sequence lacking an unambiguous match to a single V gene segment. In an earlier analysis of more than 500 of the donors, a V segment was called functional when productive rearrangements were above 56.7%, and segregating when the standard deviation between donors exceeded 5%. A statistical classification framework was built to diagnose cytomegalovirus status from the catalog of TCR beta chain sequences. In a later analysis, TCR nucleotide sequences were compared against IMGT/GENE-DB human TR gene sequences so that V and J genes could be assigned. Using the TCRdist pipeline, a later analysis assigned CDR3 sequences along with most-parsimonious VDJ recombination scenarios. In a later analysis, each TCR beta chain was defined by its CDR3 amino acid sequence together with its V-gene family, and reads without a unique V-gene family were excluded. A later analysis removed 592 highly shared, low-generation-probability nucleotide sequences to deal with suspected cross-contamination and a sequencing artifact. In a later analysis, a clonal expansion index for each public chain was calculated from normalized within-repertoire ranks of inferred template counts. A later analysis computed generation probabilities with a VDJ recombination model fitted to out-of-frame rearrangements, and checked the results against IGoR. In a later analysis, hypergeometric tests were used to score TCR-TCR, TCR-HLA and TCR-CMV co-occurrence, with a repertoire-size bias correction applied to TCR pairs. To estimate false discovery rates, a later analysis permuted the HLA or CMV assignments 20 times. In a later analysis, co-occurring TCRs were grouped using DBSCAN, and TCRdist sequence similarity was added for clustering within HLA-allele-positive subsets. Repertoires with fewer than 30,000 or more than 120,000 public chains were left out of co-occurrence clustering, as were five repertoires with anomalous nucleotide sharing. What TCRdb holds here is the immuneACCESS table cut down to in-frame rearrangements. Part of the clones is not present; checked against another copy, under half of the missing clones reflect an unresolved V gene, and the others are unexplained. For V, J and clone size, that table is used; D and trimming come from the DNA. The sample table records about 210,000 clones; about four fifths of these occur just once. The top ten clones comprise 9.5% to 13% of the sample.

Sequencing input: PBMCs. The sequence joins TRBV19 to TRBJ1-6; 7 bases in between match TRBD1. The source is a woman aged 50 to 60 in good health and CMV-seropositive. The DNA is TGTGCCAGTATCTCGGCCGGGACAGCCAATTCACCCCTCCACTTT. It translates to CASISAGTANSPLHF. Here the CDR3 is joined to the reference TRBV19 and TRBJ1-6 genes, and the full variable domain is: DGGITQSPKYLFRKEGQNVTLSCEQNLNHDAMYWYRQDPGQGLRLIYYSQIVNDFQKGDIAEGYSVSREKKESFPLTVTSAQKNPTAFYLCASISAGTANSPLHFGNGTRLTVT.